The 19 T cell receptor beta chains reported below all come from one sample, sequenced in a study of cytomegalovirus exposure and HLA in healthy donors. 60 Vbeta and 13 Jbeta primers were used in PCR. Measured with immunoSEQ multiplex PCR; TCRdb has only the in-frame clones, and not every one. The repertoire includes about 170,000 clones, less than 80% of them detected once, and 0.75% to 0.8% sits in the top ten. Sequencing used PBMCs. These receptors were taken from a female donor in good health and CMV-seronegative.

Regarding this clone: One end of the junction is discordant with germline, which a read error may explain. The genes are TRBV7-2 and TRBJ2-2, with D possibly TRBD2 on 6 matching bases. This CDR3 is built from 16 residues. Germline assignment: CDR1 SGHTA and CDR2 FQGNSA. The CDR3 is CASSLAWQAGTGELFF. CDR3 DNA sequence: TGTGCCAGCAGCCTAGCTTGGCAGGCGGGGACCGGGGAGCTGTTTTTT.

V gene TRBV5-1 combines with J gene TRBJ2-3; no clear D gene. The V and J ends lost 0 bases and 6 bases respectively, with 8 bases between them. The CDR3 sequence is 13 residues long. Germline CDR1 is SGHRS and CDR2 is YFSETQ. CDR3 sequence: CASSLGMRDTQYF. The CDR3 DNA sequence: TGCGCCAGCAGCTTGGGGATGAGGGATACGCAGTATTTT.

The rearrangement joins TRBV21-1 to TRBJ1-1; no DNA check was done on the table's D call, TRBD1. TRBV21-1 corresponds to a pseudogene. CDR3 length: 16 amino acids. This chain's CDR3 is CASSRGTGRLNTEAFF. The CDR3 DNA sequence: TGTGCCAGCAGCAGGGGGACAGGGAGGTTAAACACTGAAGCTTTCTTT.

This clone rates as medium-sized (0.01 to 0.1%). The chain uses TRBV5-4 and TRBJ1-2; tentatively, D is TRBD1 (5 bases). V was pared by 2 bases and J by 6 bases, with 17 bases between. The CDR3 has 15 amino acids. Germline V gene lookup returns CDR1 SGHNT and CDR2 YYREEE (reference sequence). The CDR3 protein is CASSFGALGDHGYTF. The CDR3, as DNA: TGTGCCAGCAGCTTTGGGGCTTTAGGGGATCATGGCTACACCTTC.

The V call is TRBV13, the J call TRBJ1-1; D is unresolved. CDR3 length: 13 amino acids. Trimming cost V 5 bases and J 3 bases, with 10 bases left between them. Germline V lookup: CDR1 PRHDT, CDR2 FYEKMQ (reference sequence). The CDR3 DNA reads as TGTGCCAGCAGCCTCCGGGGAGACACTGAAGCTTTCTTT. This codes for CASSLRGDTEAFF.

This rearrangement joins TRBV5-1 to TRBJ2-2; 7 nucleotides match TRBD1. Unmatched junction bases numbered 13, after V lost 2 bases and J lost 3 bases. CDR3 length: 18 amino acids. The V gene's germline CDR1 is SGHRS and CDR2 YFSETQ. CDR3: CASSFLKSDRAYTGELFF. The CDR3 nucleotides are TGCGCCAGCAGCTTCCTTAAAAGTGACAGGGCGTACACCGGGGAGCTGTTTTTT.

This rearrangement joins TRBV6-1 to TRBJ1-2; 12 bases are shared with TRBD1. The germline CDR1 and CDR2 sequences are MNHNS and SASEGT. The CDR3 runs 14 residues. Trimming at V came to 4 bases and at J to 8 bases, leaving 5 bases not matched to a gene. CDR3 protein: CASSGGQGARGYTF. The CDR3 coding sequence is TGTGCCAGCAGTGGGGGACAGGGGGCGAGGGGCTACACCTTC.

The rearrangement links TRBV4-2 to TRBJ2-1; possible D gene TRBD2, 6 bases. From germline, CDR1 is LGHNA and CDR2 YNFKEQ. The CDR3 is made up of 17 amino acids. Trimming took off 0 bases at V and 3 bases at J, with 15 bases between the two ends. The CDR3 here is CASSQEVPAGNYNEQFF. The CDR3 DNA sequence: TGTGCCAGCAGCCAAGAGGTACCAGCGGGTAACTACAATGAGCAGTTCTTC.

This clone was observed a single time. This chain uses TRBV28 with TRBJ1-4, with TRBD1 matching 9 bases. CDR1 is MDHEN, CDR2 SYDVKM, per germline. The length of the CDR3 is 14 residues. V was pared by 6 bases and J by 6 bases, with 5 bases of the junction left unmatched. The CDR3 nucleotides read TGTGCCAGCAGCCTTACAGGGGGCGATGAAAAACTGTTTTTT. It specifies CASSLTGGDEKLFF.

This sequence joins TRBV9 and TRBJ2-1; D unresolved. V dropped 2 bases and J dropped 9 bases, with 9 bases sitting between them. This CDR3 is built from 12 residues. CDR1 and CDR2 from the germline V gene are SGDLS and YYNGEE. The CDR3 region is CASSVLPGEQFF. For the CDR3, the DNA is TGTGCCAGCAGCGTTTTGCCGGGTGAGCAGTTCTTC.

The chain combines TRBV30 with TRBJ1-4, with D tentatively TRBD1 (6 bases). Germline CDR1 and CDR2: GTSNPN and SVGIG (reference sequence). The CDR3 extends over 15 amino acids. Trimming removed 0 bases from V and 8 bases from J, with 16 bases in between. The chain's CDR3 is CAWSVLTARGEKLFF. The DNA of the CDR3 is TGTGCCTGGAGTGTACTTACCGCGAGGGGGGAAAAACTGTTTTTT.

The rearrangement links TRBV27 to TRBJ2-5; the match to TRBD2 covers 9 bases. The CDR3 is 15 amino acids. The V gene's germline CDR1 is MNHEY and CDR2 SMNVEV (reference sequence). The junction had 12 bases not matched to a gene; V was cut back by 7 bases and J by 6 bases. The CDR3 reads CASTISGTSKQTQYF. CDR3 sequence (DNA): TGTGCCAGCACTATATCCGGGACTAGCAAACAGACCCAGTACTTC.

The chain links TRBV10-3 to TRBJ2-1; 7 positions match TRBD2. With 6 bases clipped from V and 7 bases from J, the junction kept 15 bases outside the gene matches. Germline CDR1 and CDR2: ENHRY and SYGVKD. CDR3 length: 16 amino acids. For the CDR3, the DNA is TGTGCCATCAGCCAACTACTAGCGAGAGGGGTGAATGAGCAGTTCTTC. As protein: CAISQLLARGVNEQFF.

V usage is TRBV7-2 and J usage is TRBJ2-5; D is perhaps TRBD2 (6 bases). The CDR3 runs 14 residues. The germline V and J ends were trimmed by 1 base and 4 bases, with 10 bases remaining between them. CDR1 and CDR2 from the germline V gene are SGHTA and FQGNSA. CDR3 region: CASSLEAGRETQYF. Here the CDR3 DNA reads TGTGCCAGCAGCTTAGAGGCCGGGAGAGAGACCCAGTACTTC.

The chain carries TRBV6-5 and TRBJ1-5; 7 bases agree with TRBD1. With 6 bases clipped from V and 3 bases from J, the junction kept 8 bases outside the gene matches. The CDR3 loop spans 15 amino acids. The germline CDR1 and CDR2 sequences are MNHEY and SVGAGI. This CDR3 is CASSPGTVFNQPQHF. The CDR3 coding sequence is TGTGCCAGCAGCCCCGGGACAGTTTTCAATCAGCCCCAGCATTTT.

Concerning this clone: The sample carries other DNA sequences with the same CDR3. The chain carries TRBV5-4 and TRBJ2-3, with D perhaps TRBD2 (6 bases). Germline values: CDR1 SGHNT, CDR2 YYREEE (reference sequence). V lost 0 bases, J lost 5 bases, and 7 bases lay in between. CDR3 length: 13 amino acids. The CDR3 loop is CASSLAGGDTQYF. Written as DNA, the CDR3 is TGTGCCAGCAGCTTGGCCGGGGGAGATACGCAGTATTTT. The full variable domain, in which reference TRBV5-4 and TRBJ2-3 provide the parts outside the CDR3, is ETGVTQSPTHLIKTRGQQVTLRCSSQSGHNTVSWYQQALGQGPQFIFQYYREEENGRGNFPPRFSGLQFPNYSSELNVNALELDDSALYLCASSLAGGDTQYFGPGTRLTVL.

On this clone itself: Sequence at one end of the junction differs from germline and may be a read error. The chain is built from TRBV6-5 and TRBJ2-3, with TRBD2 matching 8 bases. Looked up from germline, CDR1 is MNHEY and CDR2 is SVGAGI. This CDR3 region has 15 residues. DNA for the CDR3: TGTGCCAGCAGTCCCTTAAGCGGGGGCACAGATACGCCGTATTTT. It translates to CASSPLSGGTDTPYF.

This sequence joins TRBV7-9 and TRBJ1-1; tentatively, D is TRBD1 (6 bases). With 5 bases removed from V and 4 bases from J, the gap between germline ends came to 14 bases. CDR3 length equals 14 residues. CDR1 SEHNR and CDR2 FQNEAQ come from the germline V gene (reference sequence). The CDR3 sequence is CASSPQGPVTEAFF. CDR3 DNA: TGTGCCAGCAGCCCACAGGGACCAGTCACTGAAGCTTTCTTT.

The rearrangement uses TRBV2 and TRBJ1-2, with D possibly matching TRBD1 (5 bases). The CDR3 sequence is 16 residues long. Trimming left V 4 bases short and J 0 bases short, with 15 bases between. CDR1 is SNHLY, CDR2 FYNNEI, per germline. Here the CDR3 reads CASSARGLGSNYGYTF. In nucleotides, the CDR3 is TGTGCCAGCAGTGCTCGGGGGTTAGGTTCTAACTATGGCTACACCTTC.